Shown below are 9 T cell receptor beta chains from a single sample sequenced in a study of blood T cell repertoires in COVID-19. The repertoire was sequenced with immunoSEQ multiplex PCR; TCRdb's copy has only in-frame clones and lacks some. Here the sample spans 75,000 to 95,000 clones, around 67% being singletons. Sequencing input: peripheral blood. The receptor set was obtained from a woman in her sixties in a cohort sampled during active or convalescent COVID-19.

The chain has TRBV5-1 and TRBJ1-1; TRBD1 aligns across 10 bases. After removal of 3 bases from V and 7 bases from J, the junction contained 3 bases not matched to a gene. Germline assignment: CDR1 SGHRS and CDR2 YFSETQ. This CDR3 spans 13 amino acids. Written as DNA, the CDR3 is TGCGCCAGCAGCTGGGGACAGGGGTTTGAAGCTTTCTTT. Its protein product is CASSWGQGFEAFF.

This chain links TRBV5-1 with TRBJ2-5; D perhaps matches TRBD2 (5 bases). The length of the CDR3 is 14 residues. The V end lost 0 bases, the J end lost 4 bases, and 10 bases lay between the germline ends. Looked up from germline, CDR1 is SGHRS and CDR2 is YFSETQ. The chain's CDR3 is CASSLAQRRETQYF. The CDR3 bases are TGCGCCAGCAGCTTGGCACAGCGGCGAGAGACCCAGTACTTC.

The rearrangement uses TRBV5-6 and TRBJ2-5, with D possibly TRBD1 on 5 matching bases. The CDR3 extends over 13 amino acids. The V end lost 4 bases, the J end lost 2 bases, and 9 bases lay between the germline ends. Germline lookup yields CDR1 SGHDT and CDR2 YYEEEE. This CDR3 reads CASSLDTQETQYF. The CDR3 coding sequence is TGTGCCAGCAGCCTGGACACACAAGAGACCCAGTACTTC.

The genes are TRBV11-3 and TRBJ2-7, with D possibly being TRBD2 (5 bases). With 3 bases removed from V and 6 bases from J, the gap between germline ends came to 12 bases. Germline CDR1 is SGHNT and CDR2 is YENEEA. The CDR3 loop spans 13 amino acids. This CDR3 reads CASSLTPRGEQYF. The DNA of the CDR3 is TGTGCCAGCAGCTTGACACCCCGGGGCGAGCAGTACTTC.

The J gene is TRBJ2-3, the V gene TRBV30; 13 nucleotides line up with TRBD2. From germline, CDR1 is GTSNPN and CDR2 SVGIG (reference sequence). The CDR3 covers 15 residues. The V gene end was trimmed by 3 bases and the J gene end by 2 bases; junction bases not matched to a gene: 2. The CDR3 region is CAWRLAGGPTDTQYF. The CDR3 DNA reads as TGTGCCTGGAGACTAGCGGGGGGGCCCACAGATACGCAGTATTTT.

As for this clone: At one of its ends the junction is not consistent with the germline gene, which may arise from a read error. The chain joins TRBV7-7 to TRBJ1-3; TRBD1 aligns across 9 bases. Germline CDR1 reads SSHAT; CDR2 reads FNYEAQ (reference sequence). The CDR3 extends over 18 amino acids. The DNA of the CDR3 is TGTGCTAGCAGCCCGGGACAGGGAGGGATGGTCGCTGGAAACACCATATATTTT. Protein: CASSPGQGGMVAGNTIYF.

This chain uses TRBV5-1 with TRBJ1-2, with D perhaps matching TRBD1 (5 bases). This CDR3 is 13 amino acids long. Per the germline V gene, CDR1 is SGHRS and CDR2 is YFSETQ. The ends were cut back, 3 bases at V and 5 bases at J, with 11 bases in the middle. The CDR3 DNA reads TGCGCCAGCAGCTCGGGGGACCCGTATGGCTACACCTTC. This encodes CASSSGDPYGYTF.

This clone was found once. CDR3 region: CASSQDRGYGEKLFF. The CDR3 DNA follows: TGTGCCAGCAGCCAAGATCGGGGATACGGTGAAAAACTGTTTTTT. The genes are TRBV3-1 (or the pseudogene TRBV3-2) and TRBJ1-4; no firm D call. The CDR3 spans 15 residues. Trimming took 0 bases from V and 7 from J, leaving 12 bases between them. CDR1 and CDR2 from the germline V gene are LGHDT and YNNKEL (reference sequence).

This clone showed up just a few times. The V call is TRBV7-9, the J call TRBJ1-1, with a weak D call TRBD1 (5 bases). The V end was cut by 1 base, the J end by 4 bases, with 13 bases between. The CDR3 has 15 amino acids. The germline gives CDR1 SEHNR, CDR2 FQNEAQ (reference sequence). The DNA of the CDR3 is TGTGCCAGCAGCTTAGTCGGGGGGTTGGGCACTGAAGCTTTCTTT. Its translation is CASSLVGGLGTEAFF.